This record concerns one TCR beta chain sequence. V lost 1 base and J lost 6, with 12 bases in between. The CDR3 runs 15 residues. Per the germline V gene, CDR1 is MGHRA and CDR2 is YSYEKL. Vbeta (60) and Jbeta (13) primers were used in the PCR. Per the authors' pipeline: Later, an analysis found 80 million or so unique TCR beta chains, and around 10 million of these were shared. Produced via immunoSEQ multiplex PCR; TCRdb's table is partial and in-frame only. V, J and clone size are those of that table, while D and trimming were read from the DNA. The table lists approximately 240,000 clones, around 89% of them singletons. This entry is derived from a study of cytomegalovirus exposure and HLA in healthy donors. About the study: Early release data held 75 million to 90 million unique TCRs from HLA-typed donors. Out of 398 genotyped donors, less than 85% belonged to the Caucasian-associated ancestry cluster.

Sequenced input: PBMCs. The rearrangement uses TRBV4-1 and TRBJ2-2, with D maybe TRBD1 (5 bases). This TCR was sampled from a woman in her late teens or twenties in good health and CMV-seronegative. CDR3 DNA: TGCGCCAGCAGCCAAGTGGGGCTTGCTTCCGGGGAGCTGTTTTTT. This codes for CASSQVGLASGELFF.